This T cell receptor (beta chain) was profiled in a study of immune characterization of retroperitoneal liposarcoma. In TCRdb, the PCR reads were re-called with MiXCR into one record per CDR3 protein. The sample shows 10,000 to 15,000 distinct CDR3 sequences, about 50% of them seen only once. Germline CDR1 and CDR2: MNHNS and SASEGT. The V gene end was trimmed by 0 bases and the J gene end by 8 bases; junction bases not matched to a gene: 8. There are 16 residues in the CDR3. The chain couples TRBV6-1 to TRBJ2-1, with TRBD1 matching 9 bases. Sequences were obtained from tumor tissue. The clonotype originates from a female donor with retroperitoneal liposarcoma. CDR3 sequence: CASSEAWDRAWDEQFF. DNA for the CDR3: TGTGCCAGCAGTGAAGCTTGGGACAGGGCTTGGGATGAGCAGTTCTTC.